This entry lists 21 T cell receptor beta chains sequenced from one sample in a study of blood T cells in healthy people across ages. A J-beta primer mix and a sample-barcoded 5' primer were used in a second PCR of about 7 to 12 cycles. TCRdb re-called the 5' RACE reads with MiXCR, one entry per CDR3 protein. This table holds hundreds of thousands of distinct CDR3 sequences, approximately 30% found once. The specimen was blood. These receptors all stem from an elderly woman in good health.

In the case of this clonotype: Since a much larger clone is just one base distant, this may be a read error. This chain links TRBV9 with TRBJ2-7; a possible D gene is TRBD1 (6 bases). Germline assignment: CDR1 SGDLS and CDR2 YYNGEE. The CDR3 extends over 15 amino acids. The CDR3 sequence is CAGSVGSGALYEQYF. The CDR3 bases are TGTGCCGGCAGCGTCGGATCAGGGGCTCTTTACGAGCAGTACTTC.

V is TRBV4-1 and J is TRBJ1-2; 12 bases are shared with TRBD1. V was clipped by 1 base and J by 6 bases; unmatched bases: 12. This CDR3 has 18 residues. Germline loops: CDR1 MGHRA, CDR2 YSYEKL. CDR3 in amino acids: CASSQVGTGGRGRNGYTF. In DNA form, the CDR3 reads TGCGCCAGCAGCCAAGTCGGGACAGGGGGCCGGGGCCGGAATGGCTACACCTTC.

J is TRBJ2-1 and V is TRBV7-9, with TRBD1 matching over 8 bases. The CDR3 covers 14 residues. CDR1 and CDR2 from the germline V gene are SEHNR and FQNEAQ (reference sequence). With V trimmed by 6 bases and J by 6 bases, 7 bases remained unmatched. CDR3 DNA sequence: TGTGCCAGCAGAACCGGACAGGGTGGCAATGAGCAGTTCTTC. Translating gives CASRTGQGGNEQFF.

This clonotype occurred many times. The chain employs TRBV25-1 and TRBJ2-1, with 10 bases fitting TRBD2. Germline V gene data show CDR1 as MGHDK and CDR2 as SYGVNS. The CDR3 sequence is 16 residues long. V was pared by 5 bases and J by 4 bases, with 8 bases of the junction left unmatched. The CDR3 sequence is CASSNPSGGAYNEQFF. CDR3 in DNA: TGTGCCAGCAGTAACCCGAGCGGGGGGGCTTACAATGAGCAGTTCTTC.

This clonotype came up a few times. This chain uses TRBV2 with TRBJ2-5, with a weak D call TRBD1 (6 bases). The V gene's germline CDR1 is SNHLY and CDR2 FYNNEI. V was cut by 5 bases and J by 5 bases, with 18 bases left in between. This CDR3 has 15 amino acids. The CDR3 nucleotides read TGTGCCAGCAGTTTGACTGGGACAAAGGCTGAGACCCAGTACTTC. This encodes CASSLTGTKAETQYF.

Concerning this clonotype itself: A much more abundant neighbour one base away suggests this may be a read error. The chain couples TRBV12-3 or TRBV12-4 to TRBJ2-3, with 10 bases matching TRBD2. J lost 0 bases, V lost 8 bases, and 14 bases had no gene match. CDR3 length: 18 residues. As DNA, the CDR3 is TGTGCCAGCGTAAGGGGGACTAGCGCCCGATTTAGCACAGATACGCAGTATTTT. Its translation is CASVRGTSARFSTDTQYF.

This clonotype was recorded a few times. This may stem from a read error, because a much larger clone lies one nucleotide away. The chain combines TRBV24-1 with TRBJ2-7; D ambiguous. Germline V lookup: CDR1 KGHDR, CDR2 SFDVKD. The CDR3 has 12 amino acids. Trimming took 8 bases from V and 7 from J, leaving 14 bases between them. This CDR3 reads CATNGVDNEQYF. The DNA for the CDR3 is TGTGCCACCAACGGCGTAGACAATGAGCAGTACTTC.

On this clonotype: A much larger clone is a single base away; this may be a read error. The rearrangement uses TRBV29-1 and TRBJ2-3, with D unclear. CDR1 is SQVTM, CDR2 ANQGSEA, per germline. There are 11 residues in the CDR3. This chain's CDR3 is CSVLFTDMQYF. CDR3 DNA sequence: TGCAGCGTCCTCTTCACAGATATGCAGTATTTT.

This clonotype has a handful of counts. The genes are TRBV7-9 and TRBJ1-4; D gene ambiguous. The CDR3 is 18 amino acids. Between the trimmed V and J ends, which lost 2 bases and 7 bases, there was a span of 23 bases. Germline CDR1 reads SEHNR; CDR2 reads FQNEAQ (reference sequence). The CDR3 sequence is CASSLNSVDPVTREKLFF. The CDR3 DNA follows: TGTGCCAGCAGCTTAAATTCGGTCGATCCTGTGACGCGTGAAAAACTGTTTTTT.

This clonotype was seen a handful of times. The V call is TRBV20-1, the J call TRBJ1-3; D is possibly TRBD1 (5 bases). CDR1 DFQATT and CDR2 SNEGSKA come from the germline V gene (reference sequence). This CDR3 comprises 14 residues. Trimming took 6 bases from V and 5 from J, leaving 17 bases between them. The CDR3 reads CSAVGGVKRNTIYF. The CDR3 DNA sequence: TGCAGTGCCGTGGGGGGAGTCAAGAGAAACACCATATATTTT.

This clonotype was observed many times. The chain recombines TRBV6-2 or TRBV6-3 with TRBJ2-1; weak D call: TRBD2 (6 bases). The V gene's germline CDR1 is MNHEY and CDR2 SVGEGT. Deletions cut 4 bases from V and 5 bases from J, with 18 bases between. The CDR3 length is 16 residues. The CDR3 sequence is CASSFIPKRVNNEQFF. DNA of the CDR3: TGTGCCAGCAGTTTCATCCCCAAGCGGGTGAACAATGAGCAGTTCTTC.

The CDR3 sequence: CSARGVGVPQETQYF. In DNA form, the CDR3 reads TGCAGTGCTAGAGGCGTCGGGGTTCCACAAGAGACCCAGTACTTC. This chain links TRBV20-1 with TRBJ2-5; weak D call: TRBD2 (5 bases). The ends were cut back, 1 base at V and 2 bases at J, with 14 bases in the middle. Germline V lookup: CDR1 DFQATT, CDR2 SNEGSKA (reference sequence). The CDR3 loop spans 15 amino acids.

This clonotype was counted ten times or more. The CDR3 nucleotides read TGCGCCAGCAGCCAAGGGGGGGGATCTGGCAGGGTGACTGCTGGGGCCAACGTCCTGACTTTC. Protein: CASSQGGGSGRVTAGANVLTF. This chain links TRBV4-3 with TRBJ2-6; 7 bases map to TRBD2. J gave up 2 bases and V 1 base, and 17 bases lay outside the gene matches. Germline V CDR1 and CDR2: LGHNA, YSLEER. The CDR3 has 21 amino acids.

The V and J genes are TRBV19 and TRBJ2-1; D is uncertain. Trimming took 5 bases from V and 13 from J, leaving 21 bases between them. Germline-derived CDR1 and CDR2 are LNHDA and SQIVND (reference sequence). The CDR3 is 14 residues long. CDR3 sequence reads: CASSPLGNKETQFF. DNA for the CDR3: TGTGCCAGTAGTCCTCTAGGAAACAAAGAGACCCAGTTCTTC. The full variable domain, in which reference TRBV19 and TRBJ2-1 provide the parts outside the CDR3, is DGGITQSPKYLFRKEGQNVTLSCEQNLNHDAMYWYRQDPGQGLRLIYYSQIVNDFQKGDIAEGYSVSREKKESFPLTVTSAQKNPTAFYLCASSPLGNKETQFFGPGTRLTVL.

The chain couples TRBV7-3 to TRBJ1-2; D is uncertain. The CDR3 is 13 amino acids. The ends were cut back, 6 bases at V and 2 bases at J, with 10 bases in the middle. Germline CDR1 is SGHTA and CDR2 is FQGTGA. The CDR3 DNA follows: TGTGCCAGCAGTTCACGGTCCAACTATGGCTACACCTTC. This gives the protein CASSSRSNYGYTF. The full variable domain, in which reference TRBV7-3 and TRBJ1-2 provide the parts outside the CDR3, is GAGVSQTPSNKVTEKGKYVELRCDPISGHTALYWYRQSLGQGPEFLIYFQGTGAADDSGLPNDRFFAVRPEGSVSTLKIQRTERGDSAVYLCASSSRSNYGYTFGSGTRLTVV.

This clonotype has just a few counts. The chain recombines TRBV27 with TRBJ2-1, with 8 bases aligning to TRBD2. Losses at the gene ends were 6 bases for V and 4 bases for J; bases not matched to a gene: 11. Germline-derived CDR1 and CDR2 are MNHEY and SMNVEV (reference sequence). The CDR3 length is 16 residues. The CDR3 nucleotides read TGTGCCAGCAGCCAGTCGGTTGGCGGGGGGTACAATGAGCAGTTCTTC. It encodes CASSQSVGGGYNEQFF.

A remark on this clonotype: An end of the junction differs from the germline gene, which may be a read error. The rearrangement uses TRBV7-3 and TRBJ1-1; D is unresolved. CDR3 length: 13 amino acids. Germline V gene data show CDR1 as SGHTA and CDR2 as FQGTGA. The CDR3 loop is CVSSLGSGTEAFF. The CDR3 DNA is TGTGTCAGCAGCTTAGGTTCGGGAACTGAAGCTTTCTTT.

This rearrangement joins TRBV29-1 to TRBJ2-7; 9 nucleotides match TRBD1. Per the germline V gene, CDR1 is SQVTM and CDR2 is ANQGSEA. The junction had 17 bases not matched to a gene; V was cut back by 7 bases and J by 7 bases. The CDR3 is 15 residues long. Written as DNA, the CDR3 is TGCAGCGCCACAGGGGGCAGAAACATCGGCAATGAGCAGTACTTC. Encoded protein: CSATGGRNIGNEQYF.

V is TRBV20-1 and J is TRBJ2-7; D tentatively reads TRBD1 or TRBD2 (5 bases each). The germline V gene has CDR1 DFQATT and CDR2 SNEGSKA (reference sequence). The CDR3 sequence is 15 residues long. The V end was cut by 0 bases, the J end by 2 bases, with 14 bases between. This CDR3 is CSARDEGQDPYEQYF. The CDR3 DNA is TGCAGTGCTAGAGATGAGGGGCAGGATCCCTACGAGCAGTACTTC.

Note on this clonotype: A much larger clonotype is one base distant, so this may be a read error. V usage is TRBV6-2 or TRBV6-3 and J usage is TRBJ2-7; TRBD2 matches at 12 bases. The germline V gene encodes CDR1 MNHEY and CDR2 SVGEGT. The CDR3 consists of 15 residues. Germline trimming cut 6 bases from V and 3 bases from J; bases unmatched to any gene: 6. CDR3 in amino acids: CASRTQTSGGYEQYF. CDR3 sequence (DNA): TGTGCCAGCAGGACTCAGACTAGCGGGGGCTACGAGCAGTACTTC.

This clonotype was counted only a few times. V and J are TRBV29-1 and TRBJ2-5; TRBD2 aligns across 7 bases. CDR3 length equals 13 residues. Germline V gene data show CDR1 as SQVTM and CDR2 as ANQGSEA. Losses at the gene ends were 7 bases for V and 5 bases for J; bases not matched to a gene: 10. CDR3 DNA sequence: TGCAGCGCCCACGGACTAGTTGGGGAGACCCAGTACTTC. Its protein is CSAHGLVGETQYF.